Listed below are T cell receptor beta chains from one sample, sequenced in a study of identical twins. TCRdb re-called the 5' RACE reads through MiXCR, storing one row per CDR3 protein. In the table there are approximately 500,000 distinct CDR3 sequences, roughly 15% of which are singletons. These same records also appear under a second study, on yellow fever vaccine responses in identical twins.

Sequencing was performed on CD4+ T cells sorted from blood. The receptors come from a woman under 30 in good health. CDR3s include the opening cysteine and the closing phenylalanine or tryptophan. D genes are given only for firm matches. Clone size is shown for a subset of rows, as once, few, many or a class of expanded clone.

-	TRBJ1-4	few	TRBV12-3/TRBV12-4	TGTGCCAGCAGTTTCAGGGGATCTAATGAAAAACTGTTTTTT	CASSFRGSNEKLFF
TRBD1	TRBJ2-1	-	TRBV12-5	TGTGCTAGTGGTGAAGGGACAGTTGCGTACAATGAGCAGTTCTTC	CASGEGTVAYNEQFF
-	TRBJ1-5	many	TRBV12-3/TRBV12-4	TGTGCCAGCAGTTTGGGTACCAATCAGCCCCAGCATTTT	CASSLGTNQPQHF
-	TRBJ2-2	once	TRBV29-1	TGCAGCTCCACGGGGAGCAGCGACACCGGGGAGCTGTTTTTT	CSSTGSSDTGELFF
-	TRBJ1-1	many	TRBV29-1	TGCAGCGTTGAAACAGGCATGAACACTGAAGCTTTCTTT	CSVETGMNTEAFF
TRBD1	TRBJ2-7	-	TRBV6-1	TGTGCCAACAGGGGACAGGGAGTTATCTCCTACGAGCAGTACTTC	CANRGQGVISYEQYF
-	TRBJ2-2	-	TRBV7-6	TGTGCCAGCAGCGGCCAGACAGGAGCCAAAAACACCGGGGAGCTGTTTTTT	CASSGQTGAKNTGELFF
TRBD1	TRBJ2-5	-	TRBV14	TGTGCCAGCAGCCAAGGCGGGACAGGAGTGAAAGAGACCCAGTACTTC	CASSQGGTGVKETQYF
-	TRBJ2-5	-	TRBV20-1	TGCAGTGCTGGACCGGAGTCCCTGGGGACCCAGTACTTC	CSAGPESLGTQYF
TRBD2	TRBJ2-1	-	TRBV12-3/TRBV12-4	TGTGCCTTCAGTTCGAAGGGTGGTTCTCTAGCGGGAGCTTACAATGAGCAGTTCTTC	CAFSSKGGSLAGAYNEQFF
-	TRBJ1-5	-	TRBV2	TGTGCCAGCAGTGGGGTGGCACATAATCAGCCCCAGCATTTT	CASSGVAHNQPQHF
-	TRBJ2-3	few	TRBV7-8	TGTGCCAGCAGGGGGGTAGGGACAGATACGCAGTATTTT	CASRGVGTDTQYF
-	TRBJ2-5	few	TRBV5-1	TGCGCCAGCAGCCCTACGACGTCGGGCCAAGAGACCCAGTACTTC	CASSPTTSGQETQYF
-	TRBJ1-1	few	TRBV5-1	TGCGCCAGCAGCTTCAGGGGTCCGGAGAACACTGAAGCTTTCTTT	CASSFRGPENTEAFF
TRBD2	TRBJ2-3	-	TRBV15	TGTGCCACCAGCAGAGAAAGGACTAGCGGGATAACTAGCACAGATACGCAGTATTTT	CATSRERTSGITSTDTQYF
-	TRBJ2-1	-	TRBV11-2	TGTGCCAGCAGCTGGTTAGGAGGGGGAAACAATGAGCAGTTCTTC	CASSWLGGGNNEQFF
-	TRBJ2-1	-	TRBV4-1	TGCGCCAGCAGCCAAGGTTTGCTAGATGAGCAGTTCTTC	CASSQGLLDEQFF